This record covers a single TCR beta chain. Antigen specificity is unknown. TCRdb's table, derived via immunoSEQ multiplex PCR, lists solely in-frame clones and lacks some. The sample yields approximately 150,000 clones, about 91% seen once. The germline V gene has CDR1 MNHEY and CDR2 SMNVEV (reference sequence). With 2 bases clipped from V and 4 bases from J, the junction kept 4 bases outside the gene matches. CDR3 length: 14 amino acids. These data originate in a study of T cell responses to AZD1222 COVID-19 vaccine. Study-wide results and caveats: Spike-specific TCR breadth and depth went up after people got two AZD1222 doses.

The sequence came from an adult in good health. Specimen: peripheral blood, collected on day 0 of MenACWY control vaccination. The chain recombines TRBV27 with TRBJ1-1; 7 nucleotides agree with TRBD1. DNA of the CDR3: TGTGCCAGCAGTTTACAGGGGGTTGGCACTGAAGCTTTCTTT. Protein: CASSLQGVGTEAFF.